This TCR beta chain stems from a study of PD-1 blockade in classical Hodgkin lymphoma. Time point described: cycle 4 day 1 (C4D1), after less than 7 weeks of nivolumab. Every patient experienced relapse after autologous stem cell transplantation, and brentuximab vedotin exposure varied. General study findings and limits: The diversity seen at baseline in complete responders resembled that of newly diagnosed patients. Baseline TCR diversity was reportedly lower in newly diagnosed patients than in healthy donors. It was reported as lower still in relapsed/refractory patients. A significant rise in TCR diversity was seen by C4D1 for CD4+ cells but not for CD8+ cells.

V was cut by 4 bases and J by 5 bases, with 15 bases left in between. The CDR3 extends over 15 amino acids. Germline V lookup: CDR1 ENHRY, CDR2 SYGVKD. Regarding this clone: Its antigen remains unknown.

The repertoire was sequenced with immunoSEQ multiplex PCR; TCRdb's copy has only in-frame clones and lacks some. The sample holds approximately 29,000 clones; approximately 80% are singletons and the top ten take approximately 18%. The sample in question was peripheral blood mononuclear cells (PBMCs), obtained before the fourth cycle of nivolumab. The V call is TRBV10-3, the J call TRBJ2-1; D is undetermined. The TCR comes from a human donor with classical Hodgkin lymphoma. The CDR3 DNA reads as TGTGCCATCAGTGGCCCGACTTATGGCCACAATGAGCAGTTCTTC. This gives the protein CAISGPTYGHNEQFF.